This is a list of T cell receptor beta chains from one sample in a study of blood T cell repertoires in COVID-19. Clones were read by immunoSEQ multiplex PCR, and TCRdb kept only the in-frame ones, dropping some. The sample comprises a few hundred thousand clones, around nine tenths of which are singletons, and approximately 4% rests with the top ten. Source material: peripheral blood. The receptors originated from a woman in her forties or fifties with active or convalescent COVID-19. Both conserved end residues are part of each CDR3. D genes are given only for firm matches. The size field is filled for only some rows; it gives once, few, many or a size class.

length	J	size	V	D	CDR3	DNA
14	TRBJ1-3	.	TRBV7-8	.	CASSLATPGNTIYF	TGTGCCAGCAGCTTAGCCACACCTGGAAACACCATATATTTT
15	TRBJ1-1	few	TRBV5-1	.	CASSSTQTMNTEAFF	TGCGCCAGCAGCTCAACACAGACCATGAACACTGAAGCTTTCTTT
15	TRBJ2-1	.	TRBV18	.	CASSPGQSSYNEQFF	TGTGCCAGCTCACCAGGACAAAGCTCCTACAATGAGCAGTTCTTC
14	TRBJ1-5	.	TRBV4-1	.	CASSRATENQPQHF	TGCGCCAGCAGTCGCGCGACGGAGAATCAGCCCCAGCATTTT
13	TRBJ2-3	.	TRBV18	.	CASSTNSRDTQYF	TGTGCCAGCTCAACTAACTCGCGAGATACGCAGTATTTT
15	TRBJ2-2	.	TRBV18	.	CASSPNGQYTGELFF	TGTGCCAGCTCACCGAATGGGCAGTACACCGGGGAGCTGTTTTTT
15	TRBJ1-1	.	TRBV5-1	.	CASSLGIQGNTEAFF	TGCGCCAGCAGCTTAGGGATACAGGGGAACACTGAAGCTTTCTTT
14	TRBJ1-5	.	TRBV7-2	TRBD1	CASSWGTGVQPQHF	TGTGCCAGCAGCTGGGGGACAGGGGTTCAGCCCCAGCATTTT
12	TRBJ1-1	.	TRBV30	.	CAWSVRGAFAFF	TGTGCCTGGAGTGTACGTGGGGCTTTCGCTTTCTTT
16	TRBJ2-2	.	TRBV7-2	.	CASSLAGSANTGELFF	TGTGCCAGCAGCTTAGCGGGGAGTGCGAACACCGGGGAGCTGTTTTTT
15	TRBJ2-7	few	TRBV4-1	TRBD2	CASSLSAGGAYEQYF	TGCGCCAGCAGCCTCTCGGCGGGGGGGGCCTACGAGCAGTACTTC
15	TRBJ2-3	.	TRBV5-4	.	CASSEGLAFTDTQYF	TGTGCCAGCAGCGAAGGGCTAGCGTTCACAGATACGCAGTATTTT
15	TRBJ1-1	.	TRBV5-8	.	CASSPLPLSSTEAFF	TGTGCCAGCAGCCCACTACCCCTCTCCTCCACTGAAGCTTTCTTT
15	TRBJ2-7	.	TRBV4-3	TRBD2	CASSHGAGEDYEQYF	TGCGCCAGCAGCCATGGAGCGGGGGAAGACTACGAGCAGTACTTC
15	TRBJ1-5	.	TRBV30	.	CAWSRRTADTQPQHF	TGTGCCTGGAGCCGACGGACGGCGGACACGCAGCCCCAGCATTTT
15	TRBJ2-3	.	TRBV28	TRBD1	CASSWGQGNVNTQYF	TGTGCCAGCAGTTGGGGACAGGGGAATGTGAATACGCAGTATTTT
16	TRBJ1-4	.	TRBV7-9	.	CASSLGRQPSNEKLFF	TGTGCCAGCAGCTTAGGAAGACAGCCGAGTAATGAAAAACTGTTTTTT
16	TRBJ2-7	.	TRBV6-2/TRBV6-3	TRBD1	CASSKGQGKDSYEQYF	TGTGCCAGCAGTAAGGGACAGGGGAAGGATTCCTACGAGCAGTACTTC
18	TRBJ1-4	.	TRBV6-2/TRBV6-3	TRBD1	CASSNGFRDRASNEKLFF	TGTGCCAGCAGTAACGGTTTCCGGGACAGGGCCTCTAATGAAAAACTGTTTTTT
14	TRBJ1-2	.	TRBV28	TRBD1	CASRATGGTYGYTF	TGTGCCAGCAGGGCTACAGGGGGCACGTATGGCTACACCTTC
15	TRBJ1-5	.	TRBV19	TRBD1	CASSKGQVMDQPQHF	TGTGCCAGTAGTAAAGGACAGGTCATGGATCAGCCCCAGCATTTT
14	TRBJ2-1	.	TRBV7-2	.	CASSLTGFTNEQFF	TGTGCCAGCAGCTTAACAGGGTTCACCAATGAGCAGTTCTTC
18	TRBJ2-7	.	TRBV12-5	TRBD1	CASGRDRGQLAVDYEQYF	TGTGCTAGTGGTAGGGACAGGGGGCAACTAGCGGTGGACTACGAGCAGTACTTC
15	TRBJ2-2	.	TRBV5-1	TRBD2	CASSLSLAGAGELFF	TGCGCCAGCAGCTTGTCGCTAGCGGGAGCCGGGGAGCTGTTTTTT
18	TRBJ1-4	.	TRBV7-6	TRBD1	CASSPFRDRGLANEKLFF	TGTGCCAGCAGCCCATTCCGGGACAGGGGGCTGGCTAATGAAAAACTGTTTTTT
15	TRBJ1-3	.	TRBV19	TRBD1	CASSIGTGERNTIYF	TGTGCCAGTAGTATCGGGACAGGGGAGCGAAACACCATATATTTT
14	TRBJ2-7	.	TRBV7-3	.	CASSFHAGSYEQYF	TGTGCCAGCAGCTTTCACGCAGGGTCCTACGAGCAGTACTTC
13	TRBJ1-1	.	TRBV12-3/TRBV12-4	.	CASIYGAGAEAFF	TGTGCCAGCATTTACGGTGCAGGGGCTGAAGCTTTCTTT
17	TRBJ2-3	.	TRBV4-1	TRBD1	CASSPLGKDRGIDTQYF	TGCGCCAGCAGCCCATTGGGAAAAGACAGGGGAATCGATACGCAGTATTTT
16	TRBJ2-7	once	TRBV27	.	CASSLFGQGLSYEQYF	TGTGCCAGCAGTTTATTTGGCCAGGGCCTCTCCTACGAGCAGTACTTC
18	TRBJ2-4	.	TRBV24-1	.	CATSDLQRRLVAKNIQYF	TGTGCCACCAGTGATTTGCAAAGGAGGCTAGTAGCCAAAAACATTCAGTACTTC
14	TRBJ2-3	.	TRBV5-1	.	CASSLEVGADTQYF	TGCGCCAGCAGCTTGGAGGTAGGGGCAGATACGCAGTATTTT
13	TRBJ1-2	.	TRBV5-1	TRBD1	CASSTGQGYGYTF	TGCGCCAGCAGCACCGGACAGGGCTATGGCTACACCTTC
17	TRBJ2-3	once	TRBV18	TRBD2	CASSPRSSGRGRDTQYF	TGTGCCAGCTCACCGAGGTCGAGCGGGAGGGGACGGGATACGCAGTATTTT
14	TRBJ2-2	.	TRBV5-1	.	CASSPLQGPGELFF	TGCGCCAGCAGTCCCCTCCAGGGGCCGGGGGAGCTGTTTTTT